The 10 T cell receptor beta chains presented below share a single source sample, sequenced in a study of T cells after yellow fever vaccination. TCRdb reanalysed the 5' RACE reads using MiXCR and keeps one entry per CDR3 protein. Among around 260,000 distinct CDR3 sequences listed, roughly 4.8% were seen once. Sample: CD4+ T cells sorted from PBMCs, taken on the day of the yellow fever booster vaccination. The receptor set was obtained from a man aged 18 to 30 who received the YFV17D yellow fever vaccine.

The CDR3 loop is CAGTQTQGGELFF. The CDR3 coding sequence is TGTGCCGGCACACAGACTCAGGGCGGGGAGCTGTTTTTT. This rearrangement joins TRBV7-2 to TRBJ2-2, with D perhaps matching TRBD1 (5 bases). The germline V gene has CDR1 SGHTA and CDR2 FQGNSA. This CDR3 contains 13 residues. The V end was cut by 11 bases, the J end by 7 bases, with 17 bases between. Full variable domain (remainder filled in from reference TRBV7-2 and TRBJ2-2): GAGVSQSPSNKVTEKGKDVELRCDPISGHTALYWYRQSLGQGLEFLIYFQGNSAPDKSGLPSDRFSAERTGGSVSTLTIQRTQQEDSAVYLCAGTQTQGGELFFGEGSRLTVL.

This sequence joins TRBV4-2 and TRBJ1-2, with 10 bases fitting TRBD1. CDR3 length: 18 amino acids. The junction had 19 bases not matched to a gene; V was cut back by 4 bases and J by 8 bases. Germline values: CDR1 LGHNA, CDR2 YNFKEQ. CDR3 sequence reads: CASSPLWAPGQGIVGYTF. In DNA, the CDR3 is TGTGCCAGCAGCCCCCTTTGGGCCCCGGGACAGGGGATTGTCGGCTACACCTTC.

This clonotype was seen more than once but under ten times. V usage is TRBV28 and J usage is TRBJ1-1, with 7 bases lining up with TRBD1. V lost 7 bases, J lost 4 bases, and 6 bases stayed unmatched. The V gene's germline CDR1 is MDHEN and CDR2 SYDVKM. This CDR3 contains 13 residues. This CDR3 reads CASNFRGGTEAFF. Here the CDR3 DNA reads TGTGCCAGCAATTTCAGGGGGGGCACTGAAGCTTTCTTT.

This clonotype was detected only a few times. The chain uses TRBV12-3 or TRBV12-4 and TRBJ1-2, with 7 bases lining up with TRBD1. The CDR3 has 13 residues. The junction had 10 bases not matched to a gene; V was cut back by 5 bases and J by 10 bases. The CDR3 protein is CASSGGQTRHYTF. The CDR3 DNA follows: TGTGCCAGCAGTGGGGGACAGACTCGACACTACACCTTC.

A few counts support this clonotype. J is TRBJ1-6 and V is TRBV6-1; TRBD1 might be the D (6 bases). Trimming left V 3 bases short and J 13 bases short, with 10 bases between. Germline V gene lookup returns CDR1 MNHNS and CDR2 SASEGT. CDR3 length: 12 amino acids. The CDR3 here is CASSDLGAPLHF. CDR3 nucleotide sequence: TGTGCCAGCAGTGATCTGGGGGCTCCCCTCCACTTT.

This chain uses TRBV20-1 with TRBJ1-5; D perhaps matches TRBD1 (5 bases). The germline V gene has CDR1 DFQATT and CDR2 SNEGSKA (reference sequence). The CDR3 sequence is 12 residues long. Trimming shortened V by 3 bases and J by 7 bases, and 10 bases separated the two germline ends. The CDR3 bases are TGCAGTGCTAGTGGGGGACTACAGCCCCAGCATTTT. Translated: CSASGGLQPQHF.

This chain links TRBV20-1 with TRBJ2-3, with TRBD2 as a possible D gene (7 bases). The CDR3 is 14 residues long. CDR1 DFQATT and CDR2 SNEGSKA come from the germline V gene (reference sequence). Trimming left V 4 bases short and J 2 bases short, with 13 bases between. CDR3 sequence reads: CSATGGRVTDTQYF. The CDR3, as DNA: TGCAGTGCTACGGGGGGCCGGGTCACAGATACGCAGTATTTT.

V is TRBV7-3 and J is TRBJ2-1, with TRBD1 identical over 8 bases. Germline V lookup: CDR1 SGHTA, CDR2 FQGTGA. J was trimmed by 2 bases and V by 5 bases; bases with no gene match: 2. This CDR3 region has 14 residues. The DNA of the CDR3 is TGTGCCAGCAGCCCAGGGGGCCCCTACAATGAGCAGTTCTTC. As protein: CASSPGGPYNEQFF.

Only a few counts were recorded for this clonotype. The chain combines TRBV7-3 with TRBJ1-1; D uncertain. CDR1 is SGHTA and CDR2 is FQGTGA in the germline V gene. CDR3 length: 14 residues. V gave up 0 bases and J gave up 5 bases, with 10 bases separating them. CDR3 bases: TGTGCCAGCAGCTTAACCCCCGGACGGACTGAAGCTTTCTTT. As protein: CASSLTPGRTEAFF.

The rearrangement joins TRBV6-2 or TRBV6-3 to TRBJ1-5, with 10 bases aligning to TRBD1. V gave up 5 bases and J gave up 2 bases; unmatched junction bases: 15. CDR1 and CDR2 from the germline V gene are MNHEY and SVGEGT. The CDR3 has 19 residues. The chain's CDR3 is CASSPPLGDRGRGNQPQHF. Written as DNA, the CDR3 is TGTGCCAGCAGTCCCCCCCTCGGGGACAGGGGAAGGGGCAATCAGCCCCAGCATTTT.